Following are 32 T cell receptor beta chains from one sample sequenced in a study of response to subunit inactivated influenza vaccine. TCRdb re-called the RT-PCR reads through MiXCR, storing one row per CDR3 protein. The sample yields hundreds of thousands of distinct CDR3 sequences, approximately 14% seen once. This specimen consisted of PBMCs from blood, obtained 12 days after vaccination. Receptor source: a man aged 45-60 years who received an inactivated influenza vaccine.

This clonotype is a singleton in its sample. The V and J genes are TRBV7-9 and TRBJ2-3, with 7 bases fitting TRBD1. CDR3 length: 16 residues. The trim removed 2 bases at V and 3 bases at J, leaving 8 bases unmatched. Germline CDR1 SEHNR, CDR2 FQNEAQ (reference sequence). For the CDR3, the DNA is TGTGCCAGCAGCTTAAGCAGGGGGACATCGACAGATACGCAGTATTTT. This codes for CASSLSRGTSTDTQYF. Filled out from reference TRBV7-9 and TRBJ2-3, the complete variable domain reads DTGVSQNPRHKITKRGQNVTFRCDPISEHNRLYWYRQTLGQGPEFLTYFQNEAQLEKSRLLSDRFSAERPKGSFSTLEIQRTEQGDSAMYLCASSLSRGTSTDTQYFGPGTRLTVL.

There are a few counts of this clonotype. The chain couples TRBV20-1 to TRBJ2-3, with D perhaps assigned TRBD1 or TRBD2 (5 bases each). CDR1 and CDR2 (germline): DFQATT, SNEGSKA (reference sequence). The CDR3 covers 15 residues. The V end was cut by 4 bases, the J end by 4 bases, with 18 bases between. The CDR3 DNA sequence: TGCAGTGCTACCTTATCGGGGCTTTCCTCAGATACGCAGTATTTT. Its protein is CSATLSGLSSDTQYF.

This rearrangement joins TRBV10-3 to TRBJ1-3, with D uncertain. V lost 6 bases and J lost 2, with 8 bases in between. The CDR3 runs to 13 residues. Germline lookup yields CDR1 ENHRY and CDR2 SYGVKD. The CDR3 nucleotides are TGTGCCATCAGCCCCGATCCTGGAAACACCATATATTTT. It yields the protein CAISPDPGNTIYF.

The chain recombines TRBV6-2 or TRBV6-3 with TRBJ2-6; D unclear. The CDR3 has 14 residues. The germline V gene encodes CDR1 MNHEY and CDR2 SVGEGT. The V and J ends lost 6 bases and 1 base respectively, with 7 bases between them. This chain's CDR3 is CASRKSSGANVLTF. As DNA, the CDR3 is TGTGCCAGCAGGAAGAGTTCTGGGGCCAACGTCCTGACTTTC.

There are a few counts of this clonotype. The V call is TRBV28, the J call TRBJ2-7, with 10 bases aligning to TRBD1. Germline V lookup: CDR1 MDHEN, CDR2 SYDVKM. The trim removed 0 bases at V and 5 bases at J, leaving 4 bases unmatched. The CDR3 loop spans 15 amino acids. The CDR3 reads CASSLWGQGSHEQYF. In nucleotides, the CDR3 is TGTGCCAGCAGTTTATGGGGACAGGGGAGCCACGAGCAGTACTTC.

This clonotype was counted a few times. CDR3 sequence (DNA): TGCAGTGCAGCGCGGGGGGCCAGTCTGGAGCAGTACTTC. Residues: CSAARGASLEQYF. The chain links TRBV20-1 to TRBJ2-7, with 8 positions matching TRBD2. Germline CDR1 reads DFQATT; CDR2 reads SNEGSKA (reference sequence). This CDR3 comprises 13 residues. With V trimmed by 6 bases and J by 7 bases, 11 bases remained unmatched.

The CDR3, as DNA: TGTGCCAGCAGTGGACTTGGACAGGCCGTGAAGACCCAGTACTTC. Translated: CASSGLGQAVKTQYF. V and J are TRBV12-3 or TRBV12-4 and TRBJ2-5; 7 nucleotides agree with TRBD1. The CDR3 is made up of 15 amino acids. With 5 bases clipped from V and 6 bases from J, the junction kept 12 bases outside the gene matches.

This clonotype was counted ten times or more. The chain is built from TRBV12-3 or TRBV12-4 and TRBJ2-4; D may match TRBD1 or TRBD2 (5 bases each). V was shortened by 5 bases and J by 3 bases, with 8 bases between the two germline ends. The CDR3 loop spans 13 amino acids. CDR3 DNA sequence: TGTGCCAGCAGTGGGGACGGCAAAAACATTCAGTACTTC. It is translated as CASSGDGKNIQYF.

The chain links TRBV30 to TRBJ2-7, with 10 bases fitting TRBD1. Germline V gene data show CDR1 as GTSNPN and CDR2 as SVGIG (reference sequence). The V gene end was trimmed by 6 bases and the J gene end by 2 bases; junction bases not matched to a gene: 10. There are 15 residues in the CDR3. The CDR3 coding sequence is TGTGCCTGTCCCGGGACAGGGGAGGAGGCCTACGAGCAGTACTTC. Amino acids: CACPGTGEEAYEQYF.

This clonotype was counted between two and nine times. The chain has TRBV12-3 or TRBV12-4 and TRBJ1-1; D not certain. The CDR3 loop spans 13 amino acids. V was cut by 7 bases and J by 1 base, with 10 bases left in between. The CDR3 spells CASIKLGNTEAFF. Here the CDR3 DNA reads TGTGCCAGCATAAAGCTGGGGAACACTGAAGCTTTCTTT.

This clonotype was counted between two and nine times. The chain joins TRBV4-3 to TRBJ2-2, with 8 bases aligning to TRBD2. The CDR3 length is 17 residues. The J segment lost 3 bases and the V segment lost 4 bases, leaving 10 bases of the junction unmatched. The germline V gene encodes CDR1 LGHNA and CDR2 YSLEER. CDR3 DNA: TGCGCCAGCAGCCGGTTCGGGACTAGTATGGACACCGGGGAGCTGTTTTTT. The encoded protein is CASSRFGTSMDTGELFF.

The chain combines TRBV3-1 with TRBJ1-5; the D gene is possibly TRBD1 (5 bases). The CDR3 runs to 17 residues. Germline V gene data show CDR1 as LGHDT and CDR2 as YNNKEL (reference sequence). The V end was cut by 11 bases, the J end by 3 bases, with 26 bases between. Here the CDR3 DNA reads TGTGCCTCCTCCCAGCAATTCCGGGGACCGAACAATCAGCCCCAGCATTTT. Translation: CASSQQFRGPNNQPQHF. The full variable domain, in which reference TRBV3-1 and TRBJ1-5 provide the parts outside the CDR3, is DTAVSQTPKYLVTQMGNDKSIKCEQNLGHDTMYWYKQDSKKFLKIMFSYNNKELIINETVPNRFSPKSPDKAHLNLHINSLELGDSAVYFCASSQQFRGPNNQPQHFGDGTRLSIL.

This clonotype was found a few times. The CDR3 bases are TGTGCCAGCAGTTTGGTACAGTCCAAAAACATTCAGTACTTC. Residues: CASSLVQSKNIQYF. The chain has TRBV28 and TRBJ2-4, with D unclear. Trimming took off 3 bases at V and 2 bases at J, with 8 bases between the two ends. The CDR3 length is 14 residues. Germline CDR1 is MDHEN and CDR2 is SYDVKM.

This clonotype showed up just a few times. The chain couples TRBV27 to TRBJ2-7; TRBD2 matches 11 bases. Germline V gene data show CDR1 as MNHEY and CDR2 as SMNVEV (reference sequence). The CDR3 consists of 15 residues. J lost 3 bases, V lost 3 bases, and 4 bases had no gene match. DNA for the CDR3: TGTGCCAGCAGTTTGACTAGCGGGGCTATCTACGAGCAGTACTTC. As protein: CASSLTSGAIYEQYF.

This chain joins TRBV5-4 and TRBJ2-5; 10 nucleotides agree with TRBD2. The germline gives CDR1 SGHNT, CDR2 YYREEE (reference sequence). The CDR3 spans 16 residues. The V segment lost 3 bases and the J segment 2 bases; nucleotides outside the gene matches: 7. The CDR3 DNA follows: TGTGCCAGCAGCTGGAGCGGGGGGGAGAGTCAAGAGACCCAGTACTTC. Its protein is CASSWSGGESQETQYF.

This chain uses TRBV18 with TRBJ2-3; 7 nucleotides match TRBD1. Germline V gives CDR1 KGHSH, CDR2 LQKENI. J lost 2 bases, V lost 3 bases, and 5 bases had no gene match. CDR3 length: 15 residues. The CDR3 loop reads CASSPNRGVTDTQYF. DNA of the CDR3: TGTGCCAGCTCACCGAACAGGGGAGTCACAGATACGCAGTATTTT.

This clonotype was counted many times. The chain employs TRBV12-3 or TRBV12-4 and TRBJ2-5; D not certain. Trimming cost V 2 bases and J 0 bases, with 4 bases left between them. The CDR3 is 13 amino acids. In DNA, the CDR3 is TGTGCCAGCAGTTTAAGACACCAAGAGACCCAGTACTTC. Protein sequence: CASSLRHQETQYF.

The genes are TRBV6-2 or TRBV6-3 and TRBJ1-1; D is undetermined. Germline CDR1 and CDR2: MNHEY and SVGEGT. Trimming stripped 8 bases from V and 5 bases from J, with 21 bases between. This CDR3 comprises 15 residues. Here the CDR3 reads CASRFSGPRRTEAFF. CDR3 DNA: TGTGCCAGCCGCTTCTCCGGGCCGAGAAGGACTGAAGCTTTCTTT.

This clonotype showed up just a few times. The chain uses TRBV7-2 and TRBJ2-3, with 8 bases lining up with TRBD1. With 0 bases clipped from V and 2 bases from J, the junction kept 7 bases outside the gene matches. From germline, CDR1 is SGHTA and CDR2 FQGNSA. The CDR3 totals 17 residues. CDR3 protein: CASSLAATGAFTDTQYF. The CDR3 DNA sequence: TGTGCCAGCAGCTTAGCCGCGACAGGGGCCTTCACAGATACGCAGTATTTT.

This clonotype has a handful of counts. The rearrangement links TRBV5-1 to TRBJ2-2, with D hard to call. The CDR3 is made up of 15 amino acids. Germline assignment: CDR1 SGHRS and CDR2 YFSETQ. Trimming took off 0 bases at V and 2 bases at J, with 8 bases between the two ends. The CDR3 DNA reads as TGCGCCAGCAGCTTGGCAAGGGATAACACCGGGGAGCTGTTTTTT. Amino acid sequence: CASSLARDNTGELFF.

The chain couples TRBV7-3 to TRBJ2-2; maybe TRBD1 (6 bases). V was clipped by 4 bases and J by 0 bases, with 9 bases between them. The CDR3 consists of 15 residues. Germline-derived CDR1 and CDR2 are SGHTA and FQGTGA. CDR3 amino acids: CASSSGQPNTGELFF. The DNA of the CDR3 is TGTGCCAGCAGCTCCGGACAGCCGAACACCGGGGAGCTGTTTTTT.

The chain joins TRBV5-6 to TRBJ2-5, with D perhaps TRBD2 (5 bases). This CDR3 has 13 residues. The germline V and J ends were trimmed by 7 bases and 5 bases, with 15 bases remaining between them. Germline V gene data show CDR1 as SGHDT and CDR2 as YYEEEE. CDR3 residues: CASGLRGRETQYF. DNA for the CDR3: TGTGCCAGCGGACTCCGGGGTAGGGAGACCCAGTACTTC.

This clonotype has just a few counts. This sequence joins TRBV3-1 and TRBJ1-6; D is unclear. The length of the CDR3 is 14 residues. V was trimmed by 1 base and J by 10 bases, leaving 11 bases between them. Looked up from germline, CDR1 is LGHDT and CDR2 is YNNKEL (reference sequence). The CDR3: CASSQGEGRSPLHF. For the CDR3, the DNA is TGTGCCAGCAGCCAAGGTGAAGGAAGGTCACCCCTCCACTTT. The variable domain in full, with the rest retrieved from reference TRBV3-1 and TRBJ1-6, is DTAVSQTPKYLVTQMGNDKSIKCEQNLGHDTMYWYKQDSKKFLKIMFSYNNKELIINETVPNRFSPKSPDKAHLNLHINSLELGDSAVYFCASSQGEGRSPLHFGNGTRLTVT.

In its sample, this clonotype was seen a few times. The rearrangement links TRBV12-3 or TRBV12-4 to TRBJ1-2, with TRBD1 identical over 7 bases. The CDR3 length is 14 residues. V was clipped by 5 bases and J by 6 bases; unmatched bases: 9. The CDR3 DNA follows: TGTGCCAGCAGTGTCAGGGGGTTTCGGAATGGCTACACCTTC. Its translation: CASSVRGFRNGYTF.

CDR3 region: CSARVVGMLGDTQYF. As DNA, the CDR3 is TGCAGTGCTAGAGTCGTAGGGATGTTAGGAGATACGCAGTATTTT. This chain uses TRBV20-1 with TRBJ2-3; D gene ambiguous. The CDR3 spans 15 residues. In germline, CDR1 is DFQATT, CDR2 SNEGSKA (reference sequence). V was trimmed by 1 base and J by 5 bases, leaving 16 bases between them.

The V call is TRBV21-1, the J call TRBJ1-3; the table names TRBD1, a call not compared with the DNA. TRBV21-1 is recorded as a pseudogene. The CDR3 covers 15 residues. This chain's CDR3 is CASQGQGSSGNTIYF. CDR3 in DNA: TGTGCCAGCCAGGGACAGGGGAGTTCGGGAAACACCATATATTTT.

In its sample, this clonotype was seen a few times. This chain connects TRBV3-1 to TRBJ1-4, with D uncertain. V shed 5 bases and J shed 5 bases, with 9 bases lying between them. Germline V gives CDR1 LGHDT, CDR2 YNNKEL (reference sequence). This CDR3 region has 13 residues. DNA for the CDR3: TGTGCCAGCAGCGACCTTCCAAATGAAAAACTGTTTTTT. Translating gives CASSDLPNEKLFF. Filled out from reference TRBV3-1 and TRBJ1-4, the complete variable domain reads DTAVSQTPKYLVTQMGNDKSIKCEQNLGHDTMYWYKQDSKKFLKIMFSYNNKELIINETVPNRFSPKSPDKAHLNLHINSLELGDSAVYFCASSDLPNEKLFFGSGTQLSVL.

The chain joins TRBV5-1 to TRBJ1-2, with TRBD1 matching over 7 bases. After removal of 3 bases from V and 2 bases from J, the junction contained 4 bases not matched to a gene. The germline gives CDR1 SGHRS, CDR2 YFSETQ. The CDR3 consists of 14 residues. The CDR3 DNA reads TGCGCCAGCAGCTCAACAGGGGCGAACTATGGCTACACCTTC. Translated, it gives CASSSTGANYGYTF.

The V and J genes are TRBV7-8 and TRBJ2-7; D not resolved. V gave up 2 bases and J gave up 0 bases, with 11 bases separating them. The germline V gene encodes CDR1 SGHVS and CDR2 FQNEAQ. The CDR3 runs 15 residues. CDR3 in DNA: TGTGCCAGCAGCTTACAATTACAGATCTCCTACGAGCAGTACTTC. This encodes CASSLQLQISYEQYF.

This chain links TRBV3-1 with TRBJ2-7; D may be TRBD1 (5 bases). This CDR3 is 15 amino acids long. Germline lookup yields CDR1 LGHDT and CDR2 YNNKEL (reference sequence). V was trimmed by 4 bases and J by 6 bases, leaving 19 bases between them. Here the CDR3 reads CASSRNLVKGLEQYF. The CDR3 region has the DNA TGTGCCAGCAGCCGCAACTTAGTTAAGGGGCTCGAGCAGTACTTC.

The chain couples TRBV6-5 to TRBJ2-1, with 13 bases fitting TRBD2. CDR3 length: 17 residues. The germline gives CDR1 MNHEY, CDR2 SVGAGI. Trimming cost V 2 bases and J 9 bases; bases outside gene matches: 10. CDR3 DNA: TGTGCCAGCAGTTACCGGCGGACTAGCGGGGGACCGGGTGAGCAGTTCTTC. It encodes CASSYRRTSGGPGEQFF.

The chain employs TRBV9 and TRBJ1-6; TRBD1 agrees at 7 bases. CDR1 and CDR2 (germline): SGDLS, YYNGEE. The CDR3 is 15 residues long. The V segment lost 0 bases and the J segment 7 bases; nucleotides outside the gene matches: 4. In nucleotides, the CDR3 is TGTGCCAGCAGCGTAGGGGCAGGGGGGAATTCACCCCTCCACTTT. Protein sequence: CASSVGAGGNSPLHF.